Presented here are 12 T cell receptor beta chains from one specimen sequenced in a study of shared clonotypes between healthy human individuals. The method was immunoSEQ multiplex PCR; TCRdb's version includes in-frame clones alone and lacks a portion of them. Of roughly 2.4 million clones listed, under 97% were seen once; the top ten hold over 0.1%. The sample comprised naive CD4+ T cells sorted from blood. Subset given: CD45RA+ positively selected. The origin of the receptors is a man between 18 and 29 years old in good health.

Comments on this clone: Other DNA sequences in this sample translate to the same CDR3. V is TRBV15 and J is TRBJ1-3, with D possibly matching TRBD1 (5 bases). Trimming left V 0 bases short and J 4 bases short, with 10 bases between. This CDR3 contains 15 residues. Germline V gives CDR1 LNHNV, CDR2 YYDKDF (reference sequence). CDR3 loop: CATSRDRGSGNTIYF. The CDR3 DNA follows: TGTGCCACCAGCAGAGATCGGGGGTCAGGAAACACCATATATTTT.

The chain carries TRBV5-1 and TRBJ1-1, with a tentative D call TRBD1 (5 bases). Germline lookup yields CDR1 SGHRS and CDR2 YFSETQ. Trimming removed 3 bases at V and 4 bases at J, with 16 bases between. The CDR3 consists of 15 residues. In DNA form, the CDR3 reads TGCGCCAGCAGCTCAGCCGGGGCCCCCTCCACTGAAGCTTTCTTT. Translation: CASSSAGAPSTEAFF. Full variable domain (remainder filled in from reference TRBV5-1 and TRBJ1-1): KAGVTQTPRYLIKTRGQQVTLSCSPISGHRSVSWYQQTPGQGLQFLFEYFSETQRNKGNFPGRFSGRQFSNSRSEMNVSTLELGDSALYLCASSSAGAPSTEAFFGQGTRLTVV.

A word on this clone: Other DNA sequences within the sample encode an identical CDR3. V usage is TRBV7-9 and J usage is TRBJ2-7, with a weak D call TRBD2 (5 bases). This CDR3 contains 12 residues. Per the germline V gene, CDR1 is SEHNR and CDR2 is FQNEAQ (reference sequence). Between the trimmed V and J ends, which lost 5 bases and 3 bases, there was a span of 8 bases. The CDR3 reads CASSRTDYEQYF. Here the CDR3 DNA reads TGTGCCAGCAGCAGGACTGACTACGAGCAGTACTTC.

This clone was detected a few times. The J gene is TRBJ1-2, the V gene TRBV6-5; possibly TRBD1 for D (5 bases). Trimming took 8 bases from V and 5 from J, leaving 12 bases between them. CDR1 is MNHEY and CDR2 is SVGAGI in the germline V gene. The CDR3 is 12 residues long. CDR3 amino acids: CASGRQSYGYTF. CDR3 DNA: TGTGCCAGCGGACGACAGTCATATGGCTACACCTTC.

The chain uses TRBV10-1 and TRBJ1-5; TRBD1 might be the D (5 bases). Between the trimmed V and J ends, which lost 4 bases and 3 bases, there was a span of 7 bases. Germline V gives CDR1 WNHNN, CDR2 SYGVQD (reference sequence). This CDR3 contains 13 residues. CDR3 DNA sequence: TGCGCCAGCAGTGGGGGGTACAATCAGCCCCAGCATTTT. It codes for CASSGGYNQPQHF.

V usage is TRBV9 and J usage is TRBJ2-2, with TRBD1 as a possible D gene (6 bases). The CDR3 extends over 15 amino acids. Germline values: CDR1 SGDLS, CDR2 YYNGEE. Trimming cost V 2 bases and J 7 bases, with 15 bases left between them. The CDR3 region has the DNA TGTGCCAGCAGCGTGTCGCCAGGGGTGATCGGGGAGCTGTTTTTT. The encoded protein is CASSVSPGVIGELFF.

The rearrangement links TRBV7-9 to TRBJ2-5, with D perhaps matching TRBD1 (5 bases). CDR1 and CDR2 (germline): SEHNR, FQNEAQ (reference sequence). There are 13 residues in the CDR3. Trimming took off 5 bases at V and 7 bases at J, with 14 bases between the two ends. The CDR3 nucleotides are TGTGCCAGCAGCCCAGGTCAGGGATGGACCCAGTACTTC. Protein: CASSPGQGWTQYF.

The chain joins TRBV27 to TRBJ2-7, with 13 nucleotides matching TRBD2. With 5 bases clipped from V and 8 bases from J, the junction kept 9 bases outside the gene matches. CDR1 MNHEY and CDR2 SMNVEV come from the germline V gene (reference sequence). The CDR3 runs to 15 residues. The CDR3 protein is CASSELAGGPSQQYF. The CDR3 DNA sequence: TGTGCCAGCAGTGAACTAGCGGGAGGGCCTTCTCAGCAGTACTTC.

The chain links TRBV7-2 to TRBJ2-7; the D is unclear. V lost 2 bases and J lost 3, with 11 bases in between. This CDR3 has 14 residues. Germline V gene data show CDR1 as SGHTA and CDR2 as FQGNSA. CDR3 DNA sequence: TGTGCCAGCAGCTTACCCCGGGCCTACTACGAGCAGTACTTC. It encodes CASSLPRAYYEQYF.

Regarding this clone: Different DNA sequences within this sample yield the same CDR3. This chain joins TRBV7-2 and TRBJ1-1; D not certain. The CDR3 is 13 amino acids. The germline V gene encodes CDR1 SGHTA and CDR2 FQGNSA. V was pared by 4 bases and J by 1 base, with 7 bases between. The CDR3 region has the DNA TGTGCCAGCAGCTCGACGGGGAACACTGAAGCTTTCTTT. Amino acids: CASSSTGNTEAFF.

This clone appeared a few times. V usage is TRBV18 and J usage is TRBJ2-2; TRBD2 agrees at 10 bases. The CDR3 totals 17 residues. Germline values: CDR1 KGHSH, CDR2 LQKENI. The V segment lost 4 bases and the J segment 2 bases; nucleotides outside the gene matches: 7. The CDR3 sequence is CASSRNLAGDNTGELFF. Written as DNA, the CDR3 is TGTGCCAGCTCACGCAACCTAGCGGGGGATAACACCGGGGAGCTGTTTTTT.

The chain joins TRBV4-1 to TRBJ2-1, with a weak D call TRBD2 (7 bases). Trimming shortened V by 6 bases and J by 11 bases, and 20 bases separated the two germline ends. Germline V gene lookup returns CDR1 MGHRA and CDR2 YSYEKL. The CDR3 contains 14 residues. The CDR3 nucleotides are TGCGCCAGCAGGGACTTAATAGGGGGGGGTAAGCAGTTCTTC. Its translation: CASRDLIGGGKQFF.